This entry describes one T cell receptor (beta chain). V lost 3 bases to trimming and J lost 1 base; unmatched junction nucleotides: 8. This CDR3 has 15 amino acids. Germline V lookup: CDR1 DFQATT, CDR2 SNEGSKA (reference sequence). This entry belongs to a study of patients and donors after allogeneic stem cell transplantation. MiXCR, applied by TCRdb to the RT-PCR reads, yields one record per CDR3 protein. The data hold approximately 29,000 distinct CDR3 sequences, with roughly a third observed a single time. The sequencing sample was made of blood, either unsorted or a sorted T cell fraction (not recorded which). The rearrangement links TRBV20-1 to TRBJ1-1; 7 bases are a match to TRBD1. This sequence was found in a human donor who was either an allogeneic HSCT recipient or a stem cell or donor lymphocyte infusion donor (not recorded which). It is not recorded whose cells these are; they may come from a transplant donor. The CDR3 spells CSASPGQARNTEAFF. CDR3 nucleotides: TGCAGTGCTAGTCCCGGACAGGCCAGGAACACTGAAGCTTTCTTT.